This T cell receptor beta chain was identified in a study of cytomegalovirus exposure and HLA in healthy donors. TCRdb's copy holds only in-frame clones and misses some; the assay was immunoSEQ multiplex PCR. This repertoire shows 250,000 to 350,000 clones, around 90% found once; its top ten account for approximately 1.2%. Between the trimmed V and J ends, which lost 8 bases and 1 base, there was a span of 11 bases. CDR1 is MNHEY and CDR2 is SVGAGI in the germline V gene. The CDR3 has 14 amino acids. What was sequenced was PBMCs. The sequence was obtained from a woman in her 30s in good health and CMV-seropositive. The chain recombines TRBV6-5 with TRBJ2-2; D is possibly TRBD1 or TRBD2 (6 bases each). Here the CDR3 reads CASARGLNTGELFF. The CDR3 DNA reads TGTGCCAGCGCTCGGGGGCTGAACACCGGGGAGCTGTTTTTT.